The table lists the clone carrying this TCR beta chain with many counts. Hyperthyroidism had been newly diagnosed in patients aged 18 to 65, and its duration was under 2 months. V lost 7 bases and J lost 6, with 9 bases in between. Germline CDR1 SNHLY, CDR2 FYNNEI. The CDR3 has 12 residues. The source of the sample is a study of T cells in Graves' hyperthyroidism and ophthalmopathy. RNA transcripts served as the template for amplifying TCR beta CDR3 regions. TCR CDR3 regions were first amplified by RT-PCR with HTBI primers. Using its own MiXCR run on the multiplex PCR reads, TCRdb lists one record per CDR3 protein. The sample contains around 440,000 distinct CDR3 sequences, roughly 14% of which appear only once.

Sequenced: blood. This clonotype originated in a young woman with Graves' hyperthyroidism. The chain recombines TRBV2 with TRBJ2-2; D gene ambiguous. The CDR3 nucleotides read TGTGCCAGCAATCAAGTTGCCGGGGAGCTGTTTTTT. Its translation: CASNQVAGELFF.